This T cell receptor beta chain derives from a study of blood T cell repertoires in COVID-19 (TCRdb year 2020). For the study in its entirety: Samples from collaborators originated in the United States, Italy and Spain and spanned both the acute and convalescent phases of COVID-19. The prospective study material was composed of cDNA or gDNA derived from T cells, B-cell-depleted T cells, or PBMCs. Subjects who had been exposed to COVID-19, were actively infected with it, or had recovered from it provided the deeply sampled blood TCRbeta repertoires that made up the dataset. A freely available public database, intended as a resource for researchers studying the immune response to SARS-CoV-2, is where the repertoires were released. Samples came from the ongoing ImmuneRACE study (first 160 participants) plus 1,254 subjects from 6 global collaborators. Nearly every sample came with metadata listing a de-identified subject ID, COVID-19 status, age in years and sex. HLA class I and class II types, where available, came from metadata supplied by the sample provider rather than from assay-based typing.

TCRbeta CDR3 regions were amplified from genomic DNA using the immunoSEQ Assay, a bias-controlled multiplex PCR. The study's processing was this. The number of nucleated cells in each sample was estimated by amplification of reference gene primers within the assay. To quantify the absolute abundance of each unique TCRbeta CDR3 rearrangement, sequence reads were collapsed and filtered. For each sample, productive Simpson clonality was calculated as the square root of Simpson's diversity index over productive rearrangements. TCRdb holds this immuneACCESS table with in-frame rearrangements only. Some clones are missing; in checked studies, unresolved V genes explain under half, and the rest has no known cause. V, J and clone size are taken as reported in that table, and D and trimming were inferred from the DNA itself. The sample yields some 350,000 clones; around 91% were counted once. The top ten clones comprise roughly 3.4% of the sample.

Details on this clone: The antigen it binds to is not known. Base qualities are not at hand, and no much larger clone is one base apart.

A second Seattle source provided samples from volunteer blood donors who had recovered from COVID-19. The collaborating institutions used their own protocols to collect whole blood in K2EDTA tubes. For TCRbeta analysis, collaborator samples were shipped as frozen whole blood, as isolated PBMCs, or as DNA extracted from either sample type. The full study reports these points: Clinical and demographic metadata were provided uncurated, with the amount varying by source and participant.

The CDR3 holds 15 amino acids from the cysteine to the phenylalanine. Just the 45-base CDR3 DNA is kept, in frame starting at base 1. Reading the germline V gene gives CDR1 SNHLY and CDR2 FYNNEI. V is cut back by 3 bases and J by 5 bases, with 4 bases in the junction unmatched. Recombination connected TRBV2 to TRBJ2-3, with 11 bases matching TRBD2. The sequencing input was peripheral blood. The sequence was obtained from a young woman who had recovered from COVID-19. The sequenced DNA is TGTGCCAGCAGTGAGAGTAGCGGGAGGGTAGATACGCAGTATTTT. This encodes CASSESSGRVDTQYF.